This paragraph covers one TCR beta chain sequence. Its antigen remains unknown. Other DNA sequences in the sample encode the same CDR3. Clones were sequenced by immunoSEQ multiplex PCR, and TCRdb holds only the in-frame ones, with some missing. The sample records some 74,000 clones, approximately 80% being singletons. CDR1 SGHRS and CDR2 YFSETQ come from the germline V gene. The CDR3 has 14 residues. V shed 3 bases and J shed 1 base, with 9 bases lying between them. The source of the sample is a study of radiotherapy plus CTLA-4 blockade in lung cancer. Study observations and caveats: Response was reportedly best predicted by early blood T cell clone dynamics, with interferon-beta.

The starting material was peripheral blood, obtained from a patient treated with radiotherapy plus ipilimumab. The source is a human donor with non-small cell lung cancer who had a complete response to radiotherapy plus ipilimumab. The rearrangement links TRBV5-1 to TRBJ2-3, with D unclear. Here the CDR3 DNA reads TGCGCCAGCAGCTCTGCTGGGGGCACAGATACGCAGTATTTT. Its protein product is CASSSAGGTDTQYF.